What follows are 8 T cell receptor beta chains derived from one specimen sequenced in a study of Graves' ophthalmopathy and Graves' hyperthyroidism. The authors amplified TCR beta CDR3 regions from RNA transcripts. HTBI primers were employed in first-round RT-PCR, then a second-round multiplex PCR followed. TCRdb re-derived calls from the multiplex PCR reads in MiXCR, one entry per CDR3 protein. The sample contains 350,000 to 450,000 distinct CDR3 sequences, around 20% of which appear only once. What was sequenced was peripheral blood. The receptors shown here come from a young woman with stable Graves' hyperthyroidism.

The chain carries TRBV20-1 and TRBJ1-2; D is ambiguous. Looked up from germline, CDR1 is DFQATT and CDR2 is SNEGSKA (reference sequence). The CDR3 runs to 12 residues. Trimming cost V 4 bases and J 4 bases, with 10 bases left between them. The CDR3 sequence: CSAIGKIYGYTF. The CDR3 DNA follows: TGCAGTGCTATTGGCAAAATCTATGGCTACACCTTC.

This clonotype was recorded many times. The CDR3 DNA is TGTGCCAGCAGCTCCGGGACAGCCTCTGGAAACACCATATATTTT. It codes for CASSSGTASGNTIYF. V and J are TRBV7-2 and TRBJ1-3; 7 positions match TRBD1. Germline lookup yields CDR1 SGHTA and CDR2 FQGNSA. This CDR3 contains 15 residues. Unmatched junction bases numbered 3, after V lost 4 bases and J lost 0 bases.

This clonotype was observed many times. This sequence joins TRBV7-7 and TRBJ2-2; maybe TRBD1 (5 bases). CDR1 SSHAT and CDR2 FNYEAQ come from the germline V gene (reference sequence). The length of the CDR3 is 15 residues. CDR3 amino acids: CATAVGPRRTGELFF. CDR3 DNA sequence: TGTGCTACCGCTGTGGGGCCCCGTCGCACCGGGGAGCTGTTTTTT.

In DNA form, the CDR3 reads TGTGCCAGCAGTCCGGCCGGGAAGGGGAAGCACACTGAAGCTTTCTTT. Protein sequence: CASSPAGKGKHTEAFF. This sequence joins TRBV12-3 or TRBV12-4 and TRBJ1-1; the D gene is possibly TRBD1 (5 bases). The CDR3 spans 16 residues. V lost 5 bases and J lost 3, with 19 bases in between.

Ten or more counts support this clonotype. The chain couples TRBV2 to TRBJ1-5, with D possibly being TRBD1 (6 bases). Trimming cost V 6 bases and J 6 bases, with 12 bases left between them. The CDR3 runs to 13 residues. Germline CDR1 is SNHLY and CDR2 is FYNNEI. The CDR3 here is CASRGGHRQPQHF. CDR3 in DNA: TGTGCCAGCAGGGGGGGGCATCGTCAGCCCCAGCATTTT.

Many counts were recorded for this clonotype. The chain joins TRBV4-3 to TRBJ2-7, with D uncertain. Germline values: CDR1 LGHNA, CDR2 YSLEER. The CDR3 extends over 16 amino acids. Trimming removed 2 bases at V and 2 bases at J, with 16 bases between. CDR3 coding DNA: TGCGCCAGCAGCCAAATGGTCGCCGTCAGCACCTACGAGCAGTACTTC. Translation gives CASSQMVAVSTYEQYF.

The table lists this clonotype with many counts. The rearrangement uses TRBV11-2 and TRBJ2-7; 9 bases fit TRBD2. The CDR3 extends over 16 amino acids. The germline V gene encodes CDR1 SGHAT and CDR2 FQNNGV. V dropped 2 bases and J dropped 0; count of bases not matched to a gene: 5. DNA of the CDR3: TGTGCCAGCAGCTTACAGCGGGAGGCAAGCTCCTACGAGCAGTACTTC. Translation gives CASSLQREASSYEQYF.

In its sample, this clonotype was seen many times. This chain connects TRBV5-1 to TRBJ1-5; 7 bases align to TRBD1. Germline CDR1 reads SGHRS; CDR2 reads YFSETQ. V lost 1 base, J lost 5 bases, and 6 bases stayed unmatched. CDR3 size: 15 residues. The CDR3 loop reads CASSLSTGRDQPQHF. CDR3 bases: TGCGCCAGCAGCTTGTCGACAGGGCGAGATCAGCCCCAGCATTTT.